Reported below is one T cell receptor beta chain. Its antigen is not identified. The entry originates in a study of cytomegalovirus exposure and HLA in healthy donors. PCR primers comprised 60 Vbeta and 13 Jbeta primers. TCRdb's table, derived via immunoSEQ multiplex PCR, lists solely in-frame clones and lacks some. Among 90,000 to 130,000 clones listed, 60% to 85% were seen once. Findings and limits, study-wide: As a later analysis showed, a missense DCLRE1C variant was linked to trimming of TCR beta V- and J-genes. The authors assumed roughly uniform sequencing depth across donors for presence/absence analyses. At a 0.05 false discovery rate, a later analysis found around 15,000 TCR beta sequences to be associated with HLA alleles.

CDR3 length: 16 residues. Unmatched junction bases numbered 6, after V lost 4 bases and J lost 0 bases. Germline loops: CDR1 ENHRY, CDR2 SYGVKD. The rearrangement uses TRBV10-3 and TRBJ2-3; 8 nucleotides line up with TRBD2. The specimen sequenced was PBMCs. This receptor was taken from a woman aged 25 to 39 in good health and CMV-seronegative. In nucleotides, the CDR3 is TGTGCCATCAGTGGCCCCGGGGGGGGGAGCACAGATACGCAGTATTTT. Translated: CAISGPGGGSTDTQYF.